The 6 T cell receptor beta chains below come from one sample, sequenced in a study of blood T cell repertoires in COVID-19. The data were produced by immunoSEQ multiplex PCR, yet TCRdb's version contains in-frame clones alone and is incomplete. This table holds 210,000 or so clones, under 90% found once. Sequenced input: peripheral blood. Receptors originate from a man aged 50-59 years with acute or convalescent COVID-19.

The chain employs TRBV29-1 and TRBJ1-3; 7 bases map to TRBD1. The CDR3 is 12 amino acids. V trimming: 6 bases; J trimming: 6 bases; junction bases outside the gene matches: 5. Per germline, CDR1 SQVTM and CDR2 ANQGSEA. CDR3 nucleotide sequence: TGCAGCGTGACAGGGAACGAAAACACCATATATTTT. It translates to CSVTGNENTIYF.

The chain employs TRBV6-5 and TRBJ2-5; D may be TRBD1 (6 bases). Deletions cut 6 bases from V and 3 bases from J, with 17 bases between. Germline V gene lookup returns CDR1 MNHEY and CDR2 SVGAGI. The CDR3 loop spans 15 amino acids. The CDR3 sequence: CASRVTGRNKETQYF. CDR3 sequence (DNA): TGTGCCAGCAGGGTCACAGGGCGGAATAAAGAGACCCAGTACTTC.

The V gene is TRBV2, the J gene TRBJ1-4, with 11 nucleotides matching TRBD1. Germline CDR1 is SNHLY and CDR2 is FYNNEI. This CDR3 is built from 15 residues. The J segment lost 7 bases and the V segment lost 7 bases, leaving 8 bases of the junction unmatched. The CDR3 reads CASKSRTGGGEKLFF. CDR3 nucleotide sequence: TGTGCCAGCAAGTCCAGGACAGGGGGCGGTGAAAAACTGTTTTTT.

The V call is TRBV2, the J call TRBJ2-1; a possible D gene is TRBD1 (6 bases). This CDR3 has 15 residues. CDR1 is SNHLY and CDR2 is FYNNEI in the germline V gene. V lost 4 bases and J lost 5, with 15 bases in between. In DNA form, the CDR3 reads TGTGCCAGCAGTGCCTTACAGGGTAGAAACAATGAGCAGTTCTTC. This codes for CASSALQGRNNEQFF.

V and J are TRBV12-3 or TRBV12-4 and TRBJ2-7; no reliable D call. This CDR3 contains 12 residues. Trimming shortened V by 2 bases and J by 3 bases, and 5 bases separated the two germline ends. CDR3 sequence: CASSLLNYEQYF. The CDR3 DNA sequence: TGTGCCAGCAGTTTATTAAACTACGAGCAGTACTTC.

The rearrangement uses TRBV7-9 and TRBJ1-5, with 10 bases matching TRBD1. CDR3 size: 14 residues. V was clipped by 5 bases and J by 8 bases; unmatched bases: 6. CDR1 and CDR2 (germline): SEHNR, FQNEAQ (reference sequence). DNA of the CDR3: TGTGCCAGCAGCGAGACAGGGGGCAAAGAGCCCCAGCATTTT. Protein: CASSETGGKEPQHF.